Given below is one TCR beta chain in context. The sample originates from a study of blood T cell repertoires in COVID-19. Turning to the study itself: The cDNA or gDNA used as material had been derived from T cells, B-cell-depleted T cells, or PBMCs.

CDR1 SGHRS and CDR2 YFSETQ come from the germline V gene. V was clipped by 0 bases and J by 6 bases, with 7 bases between them. The CDR3 runs to 13 residues. Per the authors' pipeline: Amplifying reference gene primers gave estimates of nucleated cell counts. The table came from immunoSEQ multiplex PCR; TCRdb's copy has only in-frame clones and leaves some out. For V, J and clone size, that table is used; D and trimming come from the DNA. This table has about 130,000 clones, around 81% appearing once. This clonotype originated in a woman in her fifties or sixties with acute or convalescent COVID-19. The chain has TRBV5-1 and TRBJ2-1; the D gene is possibly TRBD1 (5 bases). Sequenced material: peripheral blood. CDR3 nucleotide sequence: TGCGCCAGCAGCTTGGCCCAGGGCAATGAGCAGTTCTTC. Translating it yields CASSLAQGNEQFF.